This TCR beta chain is drawn from a study of T cells in women clearing cervical HPV infection. Study in general: For cases, blood was sampled a median roughly 150 days after lesion detection, interquartile range about 90 to 200 days.

Repertoires were generated with immunoSEQ multiplex PCR, while TCRdb's copy carries only in-frame clones and drops some. Its clone listing holds 20,000 to 25,000 clones. From germline, CDR1 is SGHTA and CDR2 FQGNSA. The CDR3 is 11 residues long. The V end lost 5 bases, the J end lost 5 bases, and 6 bases lay between the germline ends. For this clone: Coverage ceases 3 residues before the CDR3 finishes, and the germline J gene fills in the end.

Dot-blot hybridization genotyped cervical HPV amplified with MY09/MY11 PCR. Material: blood buffy coat. This sequence was found in a woman between 18 and 70 years old with a cervical HPV16 infection that either progressed to CIN3+ or cleared (not recorded which). The chain uses TRBV7-2 and TRBJ2-5; D may be TRBD1 (6 bases). The CDR3 reads CASSQGETQYF. The sequenced CDR3 bases are TGTGCCAGCAGCCAGGGGGAGACC.